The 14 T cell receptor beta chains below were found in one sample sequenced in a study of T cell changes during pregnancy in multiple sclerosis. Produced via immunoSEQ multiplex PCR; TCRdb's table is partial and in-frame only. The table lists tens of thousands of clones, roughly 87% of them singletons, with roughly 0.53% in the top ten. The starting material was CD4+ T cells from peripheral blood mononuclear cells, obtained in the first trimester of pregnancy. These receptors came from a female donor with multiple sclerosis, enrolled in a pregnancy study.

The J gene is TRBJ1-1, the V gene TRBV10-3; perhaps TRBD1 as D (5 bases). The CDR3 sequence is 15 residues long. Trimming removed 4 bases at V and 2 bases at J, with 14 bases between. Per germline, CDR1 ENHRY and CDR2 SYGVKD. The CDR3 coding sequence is TGTGCCATCAGTGTCCTGGGGGGAGAAAACACTGAAGCTTTCTTT. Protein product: CAISVLGGENTEAFF.

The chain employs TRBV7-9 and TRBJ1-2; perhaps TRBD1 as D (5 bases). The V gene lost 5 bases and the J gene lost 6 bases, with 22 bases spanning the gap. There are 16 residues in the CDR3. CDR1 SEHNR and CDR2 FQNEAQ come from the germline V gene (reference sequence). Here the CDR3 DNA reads TGTGCCAGCAGCCCTGGAAACCTCAGGGTCTCCGATGGCTACACCTTC. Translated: CASSPGNLRVSDGYTF.

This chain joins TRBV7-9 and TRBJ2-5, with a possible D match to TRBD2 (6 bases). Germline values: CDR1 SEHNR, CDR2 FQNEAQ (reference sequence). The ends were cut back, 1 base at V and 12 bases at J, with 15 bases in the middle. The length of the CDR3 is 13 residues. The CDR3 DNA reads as TGTGCCAGCAGCTTAGGCTGGGACTCCCCGGAGTACTTC. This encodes CASSLGWDSPEYF.

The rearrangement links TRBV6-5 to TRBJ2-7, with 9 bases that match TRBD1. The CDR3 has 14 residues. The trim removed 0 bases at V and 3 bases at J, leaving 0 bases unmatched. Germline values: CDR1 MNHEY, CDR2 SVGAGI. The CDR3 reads CASSYSTGGYEQYF. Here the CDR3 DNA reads TGTGCCAGCAGTTACTCGACAGGGGGCTACGAGCAGTACTTC.

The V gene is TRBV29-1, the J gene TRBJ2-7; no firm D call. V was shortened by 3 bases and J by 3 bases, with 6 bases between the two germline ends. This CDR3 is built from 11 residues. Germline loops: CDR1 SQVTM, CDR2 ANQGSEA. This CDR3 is CSVDHGYEQYF. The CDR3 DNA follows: TGCAGCGTTGACCACGGCTACGAGCAGTACTTC.

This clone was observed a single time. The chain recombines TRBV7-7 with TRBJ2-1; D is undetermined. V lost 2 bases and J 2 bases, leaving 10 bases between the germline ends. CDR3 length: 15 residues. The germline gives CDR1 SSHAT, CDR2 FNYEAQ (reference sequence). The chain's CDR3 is CASSLNLGAYNEQFF. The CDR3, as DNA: TGTGCCAGCAGCTTAAATCTTGGAGCCTACAATGAGCAGTTCTTC.

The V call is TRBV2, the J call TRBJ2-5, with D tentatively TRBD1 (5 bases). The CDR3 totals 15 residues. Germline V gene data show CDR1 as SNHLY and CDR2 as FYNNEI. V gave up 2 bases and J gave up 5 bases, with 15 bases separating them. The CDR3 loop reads CASSEYAGIGETQYF. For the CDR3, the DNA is TGTGCCAGCAGTGAATATGCAGGGATTGGGGAGACCCAGTACTTC. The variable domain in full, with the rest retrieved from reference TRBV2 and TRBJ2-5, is EPEVTQTPSHQVTQMGQEVILRCVPISNHLYFYWYRQILGQKVEFLVSFYNNEISEKSEIFDDQFSVERPDGSNFTLKIRSTKLEDSAMYFCASSEYAGIGETQYFGPGTRLLVL.

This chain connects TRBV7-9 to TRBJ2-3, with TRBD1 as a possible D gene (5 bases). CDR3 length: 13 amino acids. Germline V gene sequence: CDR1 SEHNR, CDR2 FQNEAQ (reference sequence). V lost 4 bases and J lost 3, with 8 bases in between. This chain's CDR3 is CASSSSGTDTQYF. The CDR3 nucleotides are TGTGCCAGCAGCTCCTCAGGGACAGATACGCAGTATTTT.

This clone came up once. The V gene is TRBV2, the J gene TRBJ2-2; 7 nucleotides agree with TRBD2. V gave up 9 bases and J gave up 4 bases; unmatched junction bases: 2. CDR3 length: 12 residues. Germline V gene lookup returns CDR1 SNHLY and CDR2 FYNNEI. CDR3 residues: CASKRGTGELFF. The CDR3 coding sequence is TGTGCCAGTAAGCGGGGCACCGGGGAGCTGTTTTTT. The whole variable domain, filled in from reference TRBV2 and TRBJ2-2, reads EPEVTQTPSHQVTQMGQEVILRCVPISNHLYFYWYRQILGQKVEFLVSFYNNEISEKSEIFDDQFSVERPDGSNFTLKIRSTKLEDSAMYFCASKRGTGELFFGEGSRLTVL.

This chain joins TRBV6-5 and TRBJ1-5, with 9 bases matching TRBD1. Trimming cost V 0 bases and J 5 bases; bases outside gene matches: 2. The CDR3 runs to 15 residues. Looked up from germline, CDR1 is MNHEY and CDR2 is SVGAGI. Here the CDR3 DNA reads TGTGCCAGCAGTTACTCGTGGACAGGGGATCAGCCCCAGCATTTT. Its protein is CASSYSWTGDQPQHF.

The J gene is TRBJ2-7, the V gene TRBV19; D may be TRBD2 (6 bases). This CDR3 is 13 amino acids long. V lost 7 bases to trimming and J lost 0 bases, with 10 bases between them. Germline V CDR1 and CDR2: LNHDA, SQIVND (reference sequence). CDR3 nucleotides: TGTGCCAGTACCGCGGGGAGCTCCTACGAGCAGTACTTC. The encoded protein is CASTAGSSYEQYF.

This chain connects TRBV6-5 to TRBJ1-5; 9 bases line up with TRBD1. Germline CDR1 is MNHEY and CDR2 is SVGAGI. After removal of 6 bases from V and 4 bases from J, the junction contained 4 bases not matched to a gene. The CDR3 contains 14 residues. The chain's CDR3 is CASSPGQGNQPQHF. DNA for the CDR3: TGTGCCAGCAGCCCGGGACAGGGAAATCAGCCCCAGCATTTT.

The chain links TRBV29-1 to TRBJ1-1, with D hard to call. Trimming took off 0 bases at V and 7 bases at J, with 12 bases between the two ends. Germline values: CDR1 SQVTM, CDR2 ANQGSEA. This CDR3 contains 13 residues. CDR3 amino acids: CSVEDYLPGEAFF. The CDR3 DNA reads TGCAGCGTTGAAGATTATCTCCCGGGTGAAGCTTTCTTT.

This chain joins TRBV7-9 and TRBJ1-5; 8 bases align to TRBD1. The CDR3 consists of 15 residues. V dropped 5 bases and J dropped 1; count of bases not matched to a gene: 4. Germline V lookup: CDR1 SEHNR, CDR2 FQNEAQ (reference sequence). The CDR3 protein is CASSAQGGSNQPQHF. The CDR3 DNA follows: TGTGCCAGCAGCGCACAGGGGGGGAGCAATCAGCCCCAGCATTTT.